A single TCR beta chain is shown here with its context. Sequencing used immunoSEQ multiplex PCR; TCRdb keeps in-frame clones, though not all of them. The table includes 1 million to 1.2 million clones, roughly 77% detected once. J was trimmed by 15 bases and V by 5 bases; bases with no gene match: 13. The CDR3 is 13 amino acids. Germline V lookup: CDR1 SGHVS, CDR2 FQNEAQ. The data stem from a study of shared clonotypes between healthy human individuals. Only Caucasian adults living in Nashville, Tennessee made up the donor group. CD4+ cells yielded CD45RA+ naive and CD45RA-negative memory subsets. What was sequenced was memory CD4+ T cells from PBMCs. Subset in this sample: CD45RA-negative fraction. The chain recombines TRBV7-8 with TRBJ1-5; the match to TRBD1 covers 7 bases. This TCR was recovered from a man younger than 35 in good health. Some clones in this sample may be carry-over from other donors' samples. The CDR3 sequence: CASSPGQARSMHF. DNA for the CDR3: TGTGCCAGCAGCCCAGGACAGGCAAGATCGATGCATTTT. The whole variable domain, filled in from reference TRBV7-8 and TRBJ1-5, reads GAGVSQSPRYKVAKRGQDVALRCDPISGHVSLFWYQQALGQGPEFLTYFQNEAQLDKSGLPSDRFFAERPEGSVSTLKIQRTQQEDSAVYLCASSPGQARSMHFGDGTRLSIL.